The following is a T cell receptor (beta chain) sequence with its context. TCRdb's table, derived via immunoSEQ multiplex PCR, lists solely in-frame clones and lacks some. Seen here are 120,000 to 150,000 clones, about 80% observed once, and the top ten hold 1.5% to 2%. These data belong to a study of blood T cell repertoires in COVID-19. This CDR3 region has 13 residues. V lost 6 bases, J lost 7 bases, and 16 bases lay in between. CDR1 is MGHRA, CDR2 YSYEKL, per germline. Sequencing input: peripheral blood. The receptor comes from a human donor in a cohort sampled during active COVID-19. This sequence joins TRBV4-1 and TRBJ2-7, with TRBD2 as a possible D gene (7 bases). The CDR3 nucleotides are TGCGCCAGCAGTCCCGGGGGGCCTCGGGAGCAGTACTTC. It yields the protein CASSPGGPREQYF.